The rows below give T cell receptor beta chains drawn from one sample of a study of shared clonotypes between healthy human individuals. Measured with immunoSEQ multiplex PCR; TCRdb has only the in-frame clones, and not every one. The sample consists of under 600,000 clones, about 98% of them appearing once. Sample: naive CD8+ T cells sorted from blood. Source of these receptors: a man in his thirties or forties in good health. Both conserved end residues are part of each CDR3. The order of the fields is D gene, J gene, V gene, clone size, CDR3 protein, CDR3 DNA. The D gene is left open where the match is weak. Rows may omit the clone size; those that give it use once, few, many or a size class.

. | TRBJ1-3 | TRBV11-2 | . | CASSSYQILSGNTIYF | TGTGCCAGCAGCTCCTATCAGATACTCTCTGGAAACACCATATATTTT
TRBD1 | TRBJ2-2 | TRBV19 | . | CASGLRQGRTGELFF | TGTGCCAGTGGTTTACGACAGGGGCGCACCGGGGAGCTGTTTTTT
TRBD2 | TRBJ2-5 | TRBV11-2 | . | CASSPRLAAQETQYF | TGTGCCAGCAGCCCGCGACTAGCGGCTCAAGAGACCCAGTACTTC
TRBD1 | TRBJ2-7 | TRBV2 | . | CASSDLLQGVLEQYF | TGTGCCAGCAGTGATCTCTTACAGGGGGTGTTAGAGCAGTACTTC
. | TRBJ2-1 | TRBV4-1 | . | CASSHNSRPEQFF | TGCGCCAGCAGCCATAATTCCCGTCCGGAGCAGTTCTTC
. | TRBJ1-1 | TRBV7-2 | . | CASSLVPGTEAFF | TGTGCCAGCAGCTTAGTTCCAGGCACTGAAGCTTTCTTT
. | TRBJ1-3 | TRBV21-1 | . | CASSKVGASSGNTIYF | TGTGCCAGCAGCAAAGTGGGGGCCAGCTCTGGAAACACCATATATTTT
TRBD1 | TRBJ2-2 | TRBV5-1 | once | CASSQTQVDRGANTGELFF | TGCGCCAGCAGCCAGACTCAAGTGGACAGGGGTGCGAACACCGGGGAGCTGTTTTTT
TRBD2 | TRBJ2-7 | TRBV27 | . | CASSFASGTYEQYF | TGTGCCAGCAGTTTCGCTAGCGGGACCTACGAGCAGTACTTC
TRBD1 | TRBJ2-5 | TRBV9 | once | CASSASGGWLQETQYF | TGTGCCAGCAGCGCCTCAGGGGGCTGGTTACAAGAGACCCAGTACTTC
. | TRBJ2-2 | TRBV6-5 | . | CASSYSIVPNTGELFF | TGTGCCAGCAGTTACTCGATCGTACCGAACACCGGGGAGCTGTTTTTT
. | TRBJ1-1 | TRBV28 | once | CASSSDLTEAFF | TGTGCCAGCAGCTCGGACCTGACTGAAGCTTTCTTT
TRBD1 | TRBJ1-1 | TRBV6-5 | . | CAATTGTGVAFF | TGTGCCGCGACCACCGGGACAGGTGTAGCTTTCTTT
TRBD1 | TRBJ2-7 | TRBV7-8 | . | CASSPRTGEIYEQYF | TGTGCCAGCAGCCCCAGGACAGGGGAGATCTACGAGCAGTACTTC
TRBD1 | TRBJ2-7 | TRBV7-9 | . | CASSVGTASYEQYF | TGTGCCAGCAGCGTCGGGACAGCGAGCTACGAGCAGTACTTC
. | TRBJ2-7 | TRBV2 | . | CASRGASGYEQYF | TGTGCCAGCAGGGGGGCTAGCGGCTACGAGCAGTACTTC
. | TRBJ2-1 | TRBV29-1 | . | CSVVAELSYNEQFF | TGCAGCGTTGTGGCAGAGCTCTCCTACAATGAGCAGTTCTTC
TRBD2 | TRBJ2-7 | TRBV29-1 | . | CSVPEGAASGRVGQYF | TGCAGCGTTCCTGAGGGGGCGGCTAGCGGGAGGGTCGGGCAGTACTTC
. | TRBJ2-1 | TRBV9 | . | CASSVGGSNNEQFF | TGTGCCAGCAGCGTTGGGGGGAGTAACAATGAGCAGTTCTTC
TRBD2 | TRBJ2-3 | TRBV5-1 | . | CASSSGTSGSTDTQYF | TGCGCCAGCAGCTCCGGGACTAGCGGGAGTACAGATACGCAGTATTTT
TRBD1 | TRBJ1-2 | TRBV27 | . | CASSSDRGIDGYTF | TGTGCCAGCAGCTCGGACAGGGGGATTGATGGCTACACCTTC
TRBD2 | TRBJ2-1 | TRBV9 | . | CASSAGTSGIYNEQFF | TGTGCCAGCAGCGCAGGGACTAGCGGGATCTACAATGAGCAGTTCTTC
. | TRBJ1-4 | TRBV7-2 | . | CASSLQGRKLFF | TGTGCCAGCAGCTTGCAGGGGCGGAAACTGTTTTTT
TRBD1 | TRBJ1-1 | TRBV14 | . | CASSQRDRGWTEAFF | TGTGCCAGCAGCCAGAGGGACAGGGGTTGGACTGAAGCTTTCTTT
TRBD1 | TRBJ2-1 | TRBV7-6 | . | CASSQRQGDNEQFF | TGTGCCAGCAGCCAACGACAGGGGGACAATGAGCAGTTCTTC
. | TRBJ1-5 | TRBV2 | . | CASRPGHLSNQPQHF | TGTGCCAGCAGACCCGGACACCTTAGCAATCAGCCCCAGCATTTT
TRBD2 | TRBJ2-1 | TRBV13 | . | CASSLVIGPGLAGGNEQFF | TGTGCCAGCAGCTTAGTAATAGGTCCGGGACTAGCGGGAGGGAATGAGCAGTTCTTC
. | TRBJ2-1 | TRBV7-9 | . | CASSLIRDNEQFF | TGTGCCAGCAGCTTAATCAGGGATAATGAGCAGTTCTTC
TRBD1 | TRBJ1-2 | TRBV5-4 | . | CASSLGPGQGSGYTF | TGTGCCAGCAGCTTGGGGCCGGGACAGGGGTCTGGCTACACCTTC
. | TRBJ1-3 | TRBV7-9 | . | CASSRTSGTPGNTIYF | TGTGCCAGCAGCCGAACTTCCGGGACCCCAGGAAACACCATATATTTT
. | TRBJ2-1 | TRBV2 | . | CASSDRQVNEQFF | TGTGCCAGCAGTGATCGTCAGGTAAATGAGCAGTTCTTC
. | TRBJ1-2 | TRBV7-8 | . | CASSLVSSGLLEGYTF | TGTGCCAGCAGCTTAGTTTCCTCGGGTCTCCTGGAGGGCTACACCTTC
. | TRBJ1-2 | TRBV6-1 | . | CASSERRGYGYTF | TGTGCCAGCAGTGAACGGAGAGGATATGGCTACACCTTC
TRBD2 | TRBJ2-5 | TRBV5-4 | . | CASSTNRLAETQYF | TGTGCCAGCAGCACAAACAGACTAGCGGAGACCCAGTACTTC
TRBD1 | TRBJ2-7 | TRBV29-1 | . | CSARGTGVEQYF | TGCAGCGCACGCGGGACAGGGGTTGAGCAGTACTTC
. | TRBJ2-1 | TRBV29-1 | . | CSVEDPSSPSYNEQFF | TGCAGCGTTGAAGATCCGTCTAGTCCCTCCTACAATGAGCAGTTCTTC
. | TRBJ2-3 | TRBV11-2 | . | CASSLEGFLVTDTQYF | TGTGCCAGCAGCTTAGAAGGGTTCCTAGTAACAGATACGCAGTATTTT
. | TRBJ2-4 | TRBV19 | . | CASSPVSGPQKNIQYF | TGTGCCAGTAGCCCCGTATCCGGACCACAAAAAAACATTCAGTACTTC
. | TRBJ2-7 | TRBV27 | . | CASWGNYEQYF | TGTGCCAGCTGGGGTAACTACGAGCAGTACTTC
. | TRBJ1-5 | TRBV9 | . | CASSVGQGNQPQHF | TGTGCCAGCAGCGTAGGGCAGGGTAATCAGCCCCAGCATTTT
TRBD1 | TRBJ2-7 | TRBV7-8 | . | CASSIYPGGFYEQYF | TGTGCCAGCAGCATCTATCCAGGGGGCTTCTACGAGCAGTACTTC
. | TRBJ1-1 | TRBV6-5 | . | CASSYRGQRNTEAFF | TGTGCCAGCAGTTACCGCGGACAGCGCAACACTGAAGCTTTCTTT
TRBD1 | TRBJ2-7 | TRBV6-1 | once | CASSEGRTGSYEQYF | TGTGCCAGCAGTGAGGGAAGGACAGGGTCCTACGAGCAGTACTTC
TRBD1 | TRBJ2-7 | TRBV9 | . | CASSEGADSGQYF | TGTGCCAGCAGCGAGGGGGCCGATTCCGGGCAGTACTTC
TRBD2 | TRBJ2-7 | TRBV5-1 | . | CASRIAGATYEQYF | TGCGCCAGCAGAATAGCGGGAGCGACCTACGAGCAGTACTTC
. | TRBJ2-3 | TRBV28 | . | CASTTDSTDTQYF | TGTGCCAGCACCACGGATAGCACAGATACGCAGTATTTT
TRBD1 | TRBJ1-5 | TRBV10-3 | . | CATETGDISNQPQHF | TGTGCCACCGAAACAGGGGACATTAGCAATCAGCCCCAGCATTTT
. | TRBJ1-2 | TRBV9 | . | CASSVEDSPHGYTF | TGTGCCAGCAGCGTAGAAGACAGTCCTCATGGCTACACCTTC
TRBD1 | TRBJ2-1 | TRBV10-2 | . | CASRVSWVQGYNEQFF | TGCGCCAGCAGAGTTTCGTGGGTACAGGGGTACAATGAGCAGTTCTTC
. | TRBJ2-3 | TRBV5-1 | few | CASSGTSTDTQYF | TGCGCCAGCAGCGGGACTAGCACAGATACGCAGTATTTT
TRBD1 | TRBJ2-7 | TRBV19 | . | CASSPGTGGEQYF | TGTGCCAGTAGTCCTGGGACAGGGGGCGAGCAGTACTTC
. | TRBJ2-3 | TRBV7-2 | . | CASSFTGGNTDTQYF | TGTGCCAGCAGCTTCACCGGCGGGAATACAGATACGCAGTATTTT
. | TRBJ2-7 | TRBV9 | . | CASSLGDTSYEQYF | TGTGCCAGCAGCCTAGGAGACACTTCCTACGAGCAGTACTTC